A selection of T cell receptor beta chains follows, all from one sample in a study of blood T cell repertoires in COVID-19. TCRdb's copy holds only in-frame clones and misses some; the assay was immunoSEQ multiplex PCR. Here the sample spans approximately 200,000 clones, 88% being singletons. The specimen sequenced was peripheral blood. The source of these receptors is a woman aged 30 to 39 with acute or convalescent COVID-19. Each CDR3 is given with its conserved first and last residue. The order of the fields is clone size, J gene, V gene, D gene, CDR3 DNA, CDR3 protein. The D gene is left open where the match is weak. Rows may omit the clone size; those that give it use once, few, many or a size class.

-	TRBJ1-3	TRBV6-4	-	TGTGCCAGCAGTGACTCAGAGGGAGGGGACACCATATATTTT	CASSDSEGGDTIYF
-	TRBJ2-4	TRBV6-5	-	TGTGCCAGCAGGACAGGCAAAAACATTCAGTACTTC	CASRTGKNIQYF
-	TRBJ1-1	TRBV19	TRBD1	TGTGCCAGTATTTCGACAGGGGAACCTTTCTTT	CASISTGEPFF
-	TRBJ1-1	TRBV11-3	-	TGTGCCAGCAGCCCTGACAGTCTGAACACTGAAGCTTTCTTT	CASSPDSLNTEAFF
-	TRBJ2-4	TRBV20-1	-	TGCAGTGCTGGACCTGCGGGGATTCAGTACTTC	CSAGPAGIQYF
-	TRBJ2-3	TRBV7-2	-	TGTGCCAGCAGCTTAGTTTCAGGGATGGCCTCCCCCCAGTATTTT	CASSLVSGMASPQYF
-	TRBJ2-3	TRBV18	-	TGTGCCAGCTCACACCCGGGACAAAGCCCCCCAGATACGCAGTATTTT	CASSHPGQSPPDTQYF
once	TRBJ2-2	TRBV12-3/TRBV12-4	-	TGTGCCAGCAGACCAGCGGCCGGGGAGCTGTTTTTT	CASRPAAGELFF
once	TRBJ2-5	TRBV29-1	TRBD1	TGCAGCGCAGAAGGGGGCGAAGAGACCCAGTACTTC	CSAEGGEETQYF
once	TRBJ1-1	TRBV7-9	-	TGTGCCAGCAGCTTAGAAGGGGTCACTGAAGCTTTCTTT	CASSLEGVTEAFF
-	TRBJ1-5	TRBV16	TRBD1	TGTGCCAGCAGCCAGAGGGGGCAGGTTCAGCCCCAGCATTTT	CASSQRGQVQPQHF
-	TRBJ1-5	TRBV28	-	TGTGCCAGCAGCATCAGCAATCAGCCCCAGCATTTT	CASSISNQPQHF
-	TRBJ1-2	TRBV7-8	-	TGTGCCAGCAGCTTAGCGCAGGACAGCTATGGCTACACCTTC	CASSLAQDSYGYTF
-	TRBJ2-1	TRBV5-4	TRBD1	TGTGCCAGCAGCACAGGACAGGGGGAAGGTATTGAGCAGTTCTTC	CASSTGQGEGIEQFF
-	TRBJ2-7	TRBV20-1	TRBD1	TGCAGTGCTAGTGGCCGTCCCGGGACAGGGGCCGTAGTCTCCTACGAGCAGTACTTC	CSASGRPGTGAVVSYEQYF
few	TRBJ2-1	TRBV11-2	TRBD1	TGTGCCAGCAGCTTGGACAGGGGCGCCTACAATGAGCAGTTCTTC	CASSLDRGAYNEQFF
-	TRBJ1-4	TRBV7-9	-	TGTGCCAGCGGTACAGCTCCTGCTAATGAAAAACTGTTTTTT	CASGTAPANEKLFF
-	TRBJ2-1	TRBV28	-	TGTGCCAGCAGTTTAGCTTCTAGCTCCTACAATGAGCAGTTCTTC	CASSLASSSYNEQFF
-	TRBJ2-5	TRBV28	TRBD2	TGTGCCAGCAGTATCGGGGGGGGCCAAGAGACCCAGTACTTC	CASSIGGGQETQYF
-	TRBJ2-7	TRBV6-6	TRBD1	TGTGCCAGCAGCCCGGACAGGGTAAAGCAGTACTTC	CASSPDRVKQYF
-	TRBJ2-2	TRBV27	-	TGTGCCAGCAGCCCCTCCACTGGGCTCGGGGAGCTGTTTTTT	CASSPSTGLGELFF
-	TRBJ1-5	TRBV23-1	-	TGCGCCAGCAGCCATCTCGGACCGACAGTCGGGGGGGTTCAGCCCCAGCATTTT	CASSHLGPTVGGVQPQHF
-	TRBJ1-4	TRBV28	-	TGTGCCAGCAGCTCGTTGGGGACTACAACTAATGAAAAACTGTTTTTT	CASSSLGTTTNEKLFF
-	TRBJ2-3	TRBV19	-	TGTGCCAGTAGTCCACGACAGCCCACAGATACGCAGTATTTT	CASSPRQPTDTQYF
-	TRBJ1-6	TRBV6-8	TRBD1	TGTGCCAGCAGTTACCCGGACAGGGCGAATTCACCCCTCCACTTT	CASSYPDRANSPLHF
-	TRBJ1-1	TRBV18	-	TGTGCCAGCTCCCGGCCCACAGCGAACACTGAAGCTTTCTTT	CASSRPTANTEAFF
-	TRBJ2-7	TRBV10-2	-	TGCGCCAGCAGCTCCCAAACAGGACGCGAGCAGTACTTC	CASSSQTGREQYF
once	TRBJ1-2	TRBV27	-	TGTGCCAGCAGTCACACAGGGATTGGGGGCTACACCTTC	CASSHTGIGGYTF
-	TRBJ2-2	TRBV10-1	-	TGCGCCAGCAGTGATGTGGGCTCCGGGGAGCTGTTTTTT	CASSDVGSGELFF
-	TRBJ2-2	TRBV2	TRBD2	TGTGCCAGCAGCGGACTAGCGGGAGGTGAAACCGGGGAGCTGTTTTTT	CASSGLAGGETGELFF
-	TRBJ1-1	TRBV6-2/TRBV6-3	-	TGTGCCAGCAGTTACTGGGCAGTCGGAACTGAAGCTTTCTTT	CASSYWAVGTEAFF
once	TRBJ1-4	TRBV11-2	-	TGTGCCAGCAGCTTATTGGGAGGGCATAATGAAAAACTGTTTTTT	CASSLLGGHNEKLFF
-	TRBJ2-5	TRBV10-1	TRBD2	TGCGCCAGCAGTGACCCTAGCGGGAGCGGGGGAGAGACCCAGTACTTC	CASSDPSGSGGETQYF
-	TRBJ2-7	TRBV5-6	TRBD1	TGTGCCAGCAGCCTCGACAGGGGAAGCGAGCAGTACTTC	CASSLDRGSEQYF
-	TRBJ2-2	TRBV19	-	TGTGCCAGTAGTACTGTGATAGGGGGCACCGGGGAGCTGTTTTTT	CASSTVIGGTGELFF
once	TRBJ2-5	TRBV6-5	TRBD2	TGTGCCAGCACATTAGCGGGAGGGCCGTTAACCCAGTACTTC	CASTLAGGPLTQYF
-	TRBJ2-3	TRBV10-1	-	TGCGCCAGCAGTGACCGTACGACTTACACAGATACGCAGTATTTT	CASSDRTTYTDTQYF
once	TRBJ1-5	TRBV14	-	TGTGCCAGCAGCCAACCGAATCAGCCCCAGCATTTT	CASSQPNQPQHF
-	TRBJ2-2	TRBV21-1	-	TGTGCCAGCAGCTCGGCAGGGGCGGCCACCGGGGAGCTGTTTTTT	CASSSAGAATGELFF
-	TRBJ1-4	TRBV20-1	-	TGCAGTGCTTACAGTCAGCCCGGCCAGTTTTTT	CSAYSQPGQFF
-	TRBJ1-1	TRBV16	-	TGTGCCAGCAGCCAACAGGGGAACACTGAAGCTTTCTTT	CASSQQGNTEAFF
-	TRBJ2-7	TRBV30	-	TGTGCCTGGAGTGTAGGAAGAGGGACACCGGCCACCTACGAGCAGTACTTC	CAWSVGRGTPATYEQYF
-	TRBJ1-1	TRBV5-6	-	TGTGCCAGCAGCTTGACATCAAACACTGAAGCTTTCTTT	CASSLTSNTEAFF
-	TRBJ2-7	TRBV24-1	TRBD2	TGTGCCACCAGTGATCCGACTAGCGGGAGTCTGGAAAAGCAGTACTTC	CATSDPTSGSLEKQYF
-	TRBJ2-1	TRBV6-4	-	TGTGCCAGCAGTGACTCGTTGGGGCTAATCGATGAGCAGTTCTTC	CASSDSLGLIDEQFF
-	TRBJ2-5	TRBV9	TRBD1	TGTGCCAGCAGCGGGGACAGGGAGATGGGCCAAGAGACCCAGTACTTC	CASSGDREMGQETQYF
-	TRBJ2-7	TRBV3-1/TRBV3-2	TRBD1	TGTGCCAGCAGCCCTACCGGGACAGGGACCTACGAGCAGTACTTC	CASSPTGTGTYEQYF
-	TRBJ1-2	TRBV19	-	TGTGCCAGTAATCGGGAGAACACCTTC	CASNRENTF
few	TRBJ2-7	TRBV3-1/TRBV3-2	TRBD2	TGTGCCAGCAGCCACGCTAGCGGGAACGAGCAGTACTTC	CASSHASGNEQYF
-	TRBJ1-1	TRBV18	-	TGTGCCAGCTCACCAGGGACTGACACTGAAGCTTTCTTT	CASSPGTDTEAFF